This entry features one T cell receptor (beta chain) sequence. No cognate antigen has been identified for it. Base qualities are not at hand, and no much larger clone is one base apart. What the time point label conveys for this sample: baseline before first vaccination. The vaccinee samples were drawn from two UK trials, COV001 and COV002, one of which was a single-blind randomized controlled phase 2/3 trial testing AZD1222 (ChAdOx1 nCoV-19) in healthy adults. Trial participant PBMC samples were collected at day 0 and day 28 after the second dose for TCRbeta chain sequencing. The CDR3 regions of human TCRbeta chains were subjected to immunosequencing. In the authors' own workflow: TCRs in the repertoires were compared against a reference library of SARS-CoV-2-specific TCRs that had been generated with the MIRA antigen-specificity platform. Breadth was defined as the fraction of unique TCRs that were SARS-CoV-2-associated, and depth was defined as the fraction of total T cells that were SARS-CoV-2-associated. Using the MIRA data, every spike-specific TCR was mapped to the spike region that the TCR reacted to and assigned to either a CD4 or a CD8 class. Log10-transformed breadth and depth values were compared by one-way ANOVA with Sidak's multiple comparisons tests. TCRdb provides this immuneACCESS table in a form limited to in-frame rearrangements. Some clones are lacking; in checked studies, under half of them reflect an unresolved V gene, and why the rest are absent is not known. That table gives V, J and clone size, and the DNA gave D and trimming. This sample comprises some 92,000 clones, about 90% of them detected only once. Approximately 8.3% of the sample belongs to the ten largest clones.

The data originate from a study of T cell responses to AZD1222 COVID-19 vaccine listed by TCRdb under 2021. Notes on the research overall: AZD1222 recipients with second doses at about 4 weeks or about 12 weeks were pooled, because spike-specific TCR depth and breadth did not differ between schedules. Trial participants were enrolled by age into 18-55, 56-69 and 70-plus year subgroups, with 148, 28 and 57 TCR-sequenced participants respectively. A total of roughly 240 trial participants underwent TCR sequencing, of whom some 210 received two doses of AZD1222 and about 26 received two doses of the MenACWY control vaccine.

From the cysteine through the phenylalanine, the CDR3 covers 14 amino acids. Just CDR3 DNA is preserved here, 42 bases in frame from base 1. V is clipped by 3 bases and J by 3 bases, and the sequence between their germline boundaries is 9 bases long. CDR1 is given as SGHAT and CDR2 as FQDESV, both from the germline V gene (reference sequence). On the study overall, not on this receptor specifically: Participants were mostly white British, with more females than males. The authors suggested clonal diversity may have been underestimated. In the small 56-69-year group, the increase in depth fell short of significance, most likely because of low power. Spike-specific TCR breadth and depth rose significantly after two AZD1222 doses compared with day 0 and with MenACWY recipients. Conclusions about previously exposed vaccinees are limited because only a handful of AZD1222 recipients were SARS-CoV-2 seropositive at baseline. The whole spike protein was spanned by vaccine-associated CD4 TCRs, and dominant responses were seen in regions 160-218 and 743-854. Nearly half of unique spike-specific TCRs reportedly recognized epitopes outside regions mutated in the B.1.351 and B.1.1.7 variants. Because no samples from the day 14 peak response were available, repertoires could be characterized only after the peak T cell response.

The chain employs TRBV11-1 and TRBJ2-1; tentative D gene TRBD2, with 6 bases matching. This sample comprised peripheral blood, obtained on day 0 of AZD1222 vaccination. The source is an adult in good health. CDR3 sequence: CASSLGGNYNEQFF. In nucleotides, the sequence is TGTGCCAGCAGCTTGGGAGGAAACTACAATGAGCAGTTCTTC.